Listed below are T cell receptor beta chains from one sample, sequenced in a study of T cell responses to AZD1222 COVID-19 vaccine. Data came from immunoSEQ multiplex PCR; TCRdb stores just in-frame clones and leaves some out. Counted here are 150,000 or so clones, nearly 95% occurring once; the ten biggest clones make up less than 2.5%. Here the sequenced sample was peripheral blood, taken on day 0 of AZD1222 vaccination. The receptors shown here come from an adult in good health. CDR3s include the opening cysteine and the closing phenylalanine or tryptophan. D genes are given only for firm matches.

TRBV9	TRBJ2-1	TRBD1	TGTGCCAGCAGCGAAGGGACAGTCTACAATGAGCAGTTCTTC	CASSEGTVYNEQFF
TRBV7-2	TRBJ1-4	NA	TGTGCCAGCAGCTTAGGCGGGGGCATAGAAAAACTGTTTTTT	CASSLGGGIEKLFF
TRBV11-2	TRBJ2-2	NA	TGTGCCAGCAGGCATCCTTTTGAGAGAAGCACCGGGGAGCTGTTTTTT	CASRHPFERSTGELFF
TRBV28	TRBJ1-5	TRBD1	TGTGCCAGCAGTAAGGGGGCCCGGGCTCAGCCCCAGCATTTT	CASSKGARAQPQHF
TRBV4-3	TRBJ2-7	NA	TGCGCCAGCAGCCAAGCCGAGGCTTACGAGCAGTACTTC	CASSQAEAYEQYF
TRBV9	TRBJ2-2	TRBD2	TGTGCCAGCAGCCCGAGCGGGGGAGACACCGGGGAGCTGTTTTTT	CASSPSGGDTGELFF
TRBV6-6	TRBJ1-6	TRBD1	TGTGCCACCGACTCGAGATCTGGACAGGGTGCGGCACCCCTCCACTTT	CATDSRSGQGAAPLHF
TRBV9	TRBJ2-1	NA	TGTGCCAGCAGCTCTTCCGGGACGGGAAATGAGCAGTTCTTC	CASSSSGTGNEQFF
TRBV19	TRBJ1-2	NA	TGTGCCAGTAGTGCCCTGGACCATTATGGCTACACCTTC	CASSALDHYGYTF
TRBV7-3	TRBJ1-6	NA	TGTGCCAGCAGCTTAAGGGGAGGGAACTCACCCCTCCACTTT	CASSLRGGNSPLHF
TRBV12-3/TRBV12-4	TRBJ2-5	TRBD1	TGTGCCACCCGGACAGGGCCTAGGGAGACCCAGTACTTC	CATRTGPRETQYF